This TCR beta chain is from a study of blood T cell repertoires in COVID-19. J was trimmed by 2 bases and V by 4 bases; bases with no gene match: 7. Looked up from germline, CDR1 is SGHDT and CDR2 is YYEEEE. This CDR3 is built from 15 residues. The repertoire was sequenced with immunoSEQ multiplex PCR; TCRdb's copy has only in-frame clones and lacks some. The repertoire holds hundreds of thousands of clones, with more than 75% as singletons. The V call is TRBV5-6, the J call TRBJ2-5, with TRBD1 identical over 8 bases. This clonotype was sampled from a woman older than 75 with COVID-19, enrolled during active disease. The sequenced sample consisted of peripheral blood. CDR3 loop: CASSRGTGRQETQYF. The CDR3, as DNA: TGTGCCAGCAGCCGTGGGACAGGACGGCAAGAGACCCAGTACTTC.